These 3 T cell receptor beta chains share one sample of origin, sequenced in a study of T cells in Graves' hyperthyroidism and ophthalmopathy. Regions amplified from RNA transcripts were the TCR beta CDR3 regions. A set of HTBI primers served as the primers for a first-round RT-PCR of the TCR CDR3. TCRdb independently ran MiXCR on the multiplex PCR reads; one entry per CDR3 protein. This table holds over 450,000 distinct CDR3 sequences, approximately 15% found once. Sequencing was performed on blood. These receptors came from a woman aged 18-29 years with Graves' hyperthyroidism.

This clonotype was observed at least ten times. The chain recombines TRBV11-3 with TRBJ2-7, with D maybe TRBD2 (6 bases). Trimming left V 8 bases short and J 5 bases short, with 19 bases between. The CDR3 runs 14 residues. From germline, CDR1 is SGHNT and CDR2 YENEEA. The CDR3 DNA follows: TGTGCCAGCTCATGGGGGGAGGTCGGCGACGAGCAGTACTTC. The encoded protein is CASSWGEVGDEQYF. The whole variable domain, remainder taken from reference TRBV11-3 and TRBJ2-7, is EAGVVQSPRYKIIEKKQPVAFWCNPISGHNTLYWYLQNLGQGPELLIRYENEEAVDDSQLPKDRFSAERLKGVDSTLKIQPAELGDSAVYLCASSWGEVGDEQYFGPGTRLTVT.

This chain links TRBV7-9 with TRBJ2-1; a weak D match, TRBD2 (5 bases). The CDR3 loop spans 14 amino acids. Germline V gene data show CDR1 as SEHNR and CDR2 as FQNEAQ (reference sequence). V lost 10 bases, J lost 0 bases, and 13 bases lay in between. CDR3 sequence (DNA): TGTGCCACCCCGGACTCCAGCTCCTACAATGAGCAGTTCTTC. The encoded protein is CATPDSSSYNEQFF. The whole variable domain, filled in from reference TRBV7-9 and TRBJ2-1, reads DTGVSQNPRHKITKRGQNVTFRCDPISEHNRLYWYRQTLGQGPEFLTYFQNEAQLEKSRLLSDRFSAERPKGSFSTLEIQRTEQGDSAMYLCATPDSSSYNEQFFGPGTRLTVL.

The rearrangement links TRBV12-3 or TRBV12-4 to TRBJ1-5, with 7 bases identical to TRBD1. V lost 8 bases, J lost 0 bases, and 4 bases stayed unmatched. The CDR3 contains 14 residues. The CDR3 sequence is CASGQETSNQPQHF. The CDR3 coding sequence is TGTGCCAGCGGACAGGAGACTAGCAATCAGCCCCAGCATTTT.